A single sample gave rise to the 22 T cell receptor beta chains below, sequenced in a study of blood T cells in healthy people across ages. Combining a sample-barcoded 5' primer with a J-beta primer mix, a second PCR ran for roughly 7 to 12 cycles. TCRdb processed the 5' RACE reads anew with MiXCR; each CDR3 protein has one entry. The sample shows around 940,000 distinct CDR3 sequences, 45% to 60% of them seen only once. Sequenced sample: blood. These receptors were taken from a woman aged 55-75 years in good health.

This clonotype showed up many times. The CDR3 loop reads CASSLRLGETQYF. The CDR3 DNA is TGTGCCAGCAGTTTACGATTAGGAGAGACCCAGTACTTC. The chain uses TRBV28 and TRBJ2-5; no definite D call. The germline V and J ends were trimmed by 2 bases and 4 bases, with 8 bases remaining between them. This CDR3 region has 13 residues. The germline V gene encodes CDR1 MDHEN and CDR2 SYDVKM.

This clonotype was counted between two and nine times. The J gene is TRBJ2-5, the V gene TRBV12-3 or TRBV12-4; 7 bases fit TRBD2. J gave up 3 bases and V 6 bases, and 4 bases lay outside the gene matches. CDR3 length equals 13 residues. In nucleotides, the CDR3 is TGTGCCAGCAGACTCGGGGGGAAAGAGACCCAGTACTTC. It codes for CASRLGGKETQYF.

The chain links TRBV13 to TRBJ2-7, with TRBD2 identical over 7 bases. The end of the DNA aligns better with TRBJ2-5, so the J call may be wrong. CDR3 size: 13 residues. Germline V gene data show CDR1 as PRHDT and CDR2 as FYEKMQ (reference sequence). CDR3 sequence reads: CASSAGERETQYF. CDR3 bases: TGTGCCAGCAGTGCGGGAGAGAGGGAGACCCAGTACTTC.

V gene TRBV10-1 combines with J gene TRBJ2-5; D may be TRBD1 or TRBD2 (5 bases each). The V and J ends lost 11 bases and 5 bases respectively, with 18 bases between them. From germline, CDR1 is WNHNN and CDR2 SYGVQD (reference sequence). The CDR3 sequence is 13 residues long. This CDR3 reads CAGKDSGTETQYF. The CDR3 DNA follows: TGCGCCGGCAAGGATTCAGGGACGGAGACCCAGTACTTC.

This chain connects TRBV4-2 to TRBJ2-4; D is uncertain. Between the trimmed V and J ends, which lost 1 base and 3 bases, there was a span of 10 bases. The germline V gene encodes CDR1 LGHNA and CDR2 YNFKEQ. The CDR3 runs 15 residues. This chain's CDR3 is CASSQVSGDKNIQYF. The CDR3 nucleotides are TGTGCCAGCAGCCAAGTATCTGGGGACAAAAACATTCAGTACTTC.

This clonotype occurred a few times. For the CDR3, the DNA is TGTGCCAGCAGCTCTCTTGGGGACCCGGGACTGCAAGGCTATGGCTACACCTTC. Translation gives CASSSLGDPGLQGYGYTF. This chain joins TRBV6-1 and TRBJ1-2; weak D call: TRBD1 (5 bases). The germline gives CDR1 MNHNS, CDR2 SASEGT. The CDR3 totals 18 residues. V was clipped by 6 bases and J by 4 bases, with 27 bases between them.

The CDR3 sequence: CASSEAGTGVLEQYF. CDR3 nucleotides: TGTGCCAGCAGTGAGGCCGGGACAGGAGTATTAGAGCAGTACTTC. The V and J genes are TRBV2 and TRBJ2-5; 8 bases line up with TRBD1. J gave up 11 bases and V 3 bases, and 14 bases lay outside the gene matches. The CDR3 spans 15 residues. Germline V gene lookup returns CDR1 SNHLY and CDR2 FYNNEI.

This clonotype was counted only a few times. V and J are TRBV12-3 or TRBV12-4 and TRBJ2-7, with 13 bases lining up with TRBD2. Trimming removed 4 bases from V and 5 bases from J; junction bases left unmatched: 8. The CDR3 covers 16 residues. The CDR3 DNA is TGTGCCAGCAGTTCGCGGACTAGCGGGAGTGACAACGAGCAGTACTTC. It encodes CASSSRTSGSDNEQYF.

This clonotype was found a few times. The chain has TRBV7-2 and TRBJ1-1; D is unclear. The CDR3 contains 15 residues. Per germline, CDR1 SGHTA and CDR2 FQGNSA. Trimming removed 1 base from V and 0 bases from J, with 9 bases in between. The CDR3 sequence: CASSLVGRLNTEAFF. CDR3 coding DNA: TGTGCCAGCAGCTTAGTCGGGAGGTTGAACACTGAAGCTTTCTTT.

This chain uses TRBV20-1 with TRBJ2-5; D is perhaps TRBD2 (5 bases). Germline V gene sequence: CDR1 DFQATT, CDR2 SNEGSKA (reference sequence). V gave up 6 bases and J gave up 4 bases, with 15 bases separating them. The CDR3 is 13 amino acids. CDR3 protein: CSADSKFRETQYF. CDR3 nucleotide sequence: TGCAGTGCGGACTCCAAGTTTCGAGAGACCCAGTACTTC.

The gene calls are TRBV2 and TRBJ2-2; D is unresolved. Trimming took 0 bases from V and 1 from J, leaving 0 bases between them. The CDR3 runs to 13 residues. Germline-derived CDR1 and CDR2 are SNHLY and FYNNEI. The CDR3: CASSEANTGELFF. In nucleotides, the CDR3 is TGTGCCAGCAGTGAAGCGAACACCGGGGAGCTGTTTTTT.

The chain couples TRBV11-2 to TRBJ2-7; TRBD2 is a possible D gene (6 bases). Germline V CDR1 and CDR2: SGHAT, FQNNGV. V lost 3 bases, J lost 6 bases, and 15 bases lay in between. This CDR3 is 14 amino acids long. Here the CDR3 DNA reads TGTGCCAGCAGCTTTGGTAGTGGGGGGTGCGAGCAGTACTTC. Residues: CASSFGSGGCEQYF.

The CDR3 protein is CASSLAVGRAGETQYF. The CDR3 coding sequence is TGTGCCAGCAGCTTAGCCGTGGGGAGGGCGGGAGAGACCCAGTACTTC. V gene TRBV7-6 combines with J gene TRBJ2-5; 7 bases fit TRBD2. Germline V gene lookup returns CDR1 SGHVS and CDR2 FNYEAQ. V shed 0 bases and J 4 bases; nucleotides not matched to a gene: 8. The CDR3 consists of 16 residues. The full variable domain, its missing parts supplied by reference TRBV7-6 and TRBJ2-5, is GAGVSQSPRYKVTKRGQDVALRCDPISGHVSLYWYRQALGQGPEFLTYFNYEAQQDKSGLPNDRFSAERPEGSISTLTIQRTEQRDSAMYRCASSLAVGRAGETQYFGPGTRLLVL.

At least ten counts were recorded for this clonotype. The chain joins TRBV30 to TRBJ2-7, with D tentatively TRBD1 (6 bases). V lost 3 bases, J lost 3 bases, and 12 bases lay in between. Germline assignment: CDR1 GTSNPN and CDR2 SVGIG (reference sequence). The CDR3 contains 13 residues. Here the CDR3 reads CAWSAWTDYEQYF. DNA for the CDR3: TGTGCCTGGAGCGCTTGGACAGACTACGAGCAGTACTTC.

This clonotype occurred a few times. This rearrangement joins TRBV12-3 or TRBV12-4 to TRBJ2-1; D might be TRBD2 (5 bases). The ends were cut back, 5 bases at V and 10 bases at J, with 18 bases in the middle. This CDR3 is 14 amino acids long. As DNA, the CDR3 is TGTGCCAGCAGTCGCGAGGGTCAGCGACGGGAGCAGTTCTTC. Translation gives CASSREGQRREQFF.

CDR3 region: CSATQTHSYEQYF. CDR3 sequence (DNA): TGCAGTGCTACCCAGACTCACTCCTACGAGCAGTACTTC. The chain has TRBV20-1 and TRBJ2-7; no firm D call. V shed 4 bases and J shed 0 bases, with 10 bases lying between them. CDR3 size: 13 residues. The germline V gene encodes CDR1 DFQATT and CDR2 SNEGSKA (reference sequence).

To note about this clonotype: This may be a read error, as it is one base from a much larger clone. No conserved phenylalanine or tryptophan is present at the end of the CDR3, so a read error is the likely explanation. The V call is TRBV10-3, the J call TRBJ2-5; TRBD2 aligns across 16 bases. The ends lost 8 bases at V and 2 bases at J; junction bases unmatched: 5. The CDR3 is 16 amino acids. Germline V gene lookup returns CDR1 ENHRY and CDR2 SYGVKD. CDR3 loop: CAIGTSGRAWQETQYY. DNA of the CDR3: TGTGCCATCGGGACTAGCGGGAGGGCCTGGCAAGAGACCCAGTACTAC.

This sequence joins TRBV6-5 and TRBJ2-6; TRBD2 aligns across 7 bases. The CDR3 runs to 14 residues. Germline values: CDR1 MNHEY, CDR2 SVGAGI. V trimming: 10 bases; J trimming: 0 bases; junction bases outside the gene matches: 3. DNA of the CDR3: TGTGCCACCGCGGGAGACTCTGGGGCCAACGTCCTGACTTTC. Translated: CATAGDSGANVLTF.

This clonotype was counted between two and nine times. The V gene is TRBV6-6, the J gene TRBJ1-6; the D is unclear. This CDR3 contains 15 residues. V shed 6 bases and J shed 7 bases, with 16 bases lying between them. Germline V gives CDR1 MNHNY, CDR2 SVGAGI (reference sequence). The DNA of the CDR3 is TGTGCCAGCAGCCCCGTGGAGGGTCGAAATTCACCCCTCCACTTT. Translating it yields CASSPVEGRNSPLHF.

This chain uses TRBV6-6 with TRBJ2-7; tentative D call: TRBD2 (6 bases). This CDR3 is 15 amino acids long. Germline V CDR1 and CDR2: MNHNY, SVGAGI (reference sequence). V was trimmed by 4 bases and J by 7 bases, leaving 20 bases between them. The CDR3 DNA is TGTGCCAGCAGTTGGGGCGGGACGGGGTACAATGAGCAGTACTTC. It translates to CASSWGGTGYNEQYF.

This clonotype was detected a few times. The rearrangement uses TRBV24-1 and TRBJ2-5, with a possible D match to TRBD2 (5 bases). The CDR3 totals 16 residues. The germline V and J ends were trimmed by 0 bases and 5 bases, with 15 bases remaining between them. Germline assignment: CDR1 KGHDR and CDR2 SFDVKD. In nucleotides, the CDR3 is TGTGCCACCAGTGATTTGGGATCGGAGAAGCGGGAGACCCAGTACTTC. It translates to CATSDLGSEKRETQYF.

The rearrangement links TRBV4-1 to TRBJ2-7; unclear D gene. CDR1 and CDR2 from the germline V gene are MGHRA and YSYEKL. The CDR3 is made up of 15 amino acids. V gave up 0 bases and J gave up 0 bases, with 9 bases separating them. The CDR3 DNA follows: TGCGCCAGCAGCCAAGAGTTCAGACGCTCCTACGAGCAGTACTTC. Protein sequence: CASSQEFRRSYEQYF.